This paragraph reports one TCR beta chain. This clonotype came up a few times. Its antigen is unknown. It has no much larger one-base neighbor in the sample; base qualities were not kept. V sheds 1 base and J sheds 4 bases, leaving 11 bases between their ends. The cysteine opens and the phenylalanine closes a CDR3 of 14 amino acids. Only CDR3 DNA is held: 42 bases, read in frame from base 1. The germline V gene yields SQVTM for CDR1 and ANQGSEA for CDR2. The method was RACE. The sequencer was a NextSeq 500. Library preparation attached unique molecular identifiers to individual cDNA molecules for quantitative, reproducible TCR counting. From each blood RNA sample, both TCR alpha and TCR beta chains were sequenced. The authors' pipeline ran thus. A median of around 96,000 TCRs per sample was observed, with a range of about 20,000 to 700,000. The Decombinator software suite was used to annotate the V, J and CDR3 of the TCR reads. To make PS versus PT1 abundance plots, every sample was subsampled to the same number of TCRs (28,000). TCRs were defined as expanded if absent before sensitization and observed at least eight times at the 2-week time point. TCRdb trimmed the raw reads at Q25, called clones with MiXCR and kept productive beta chains. Entries are consolidated by CDR3 protein sequence, retaining the most common genes and DNA. TCRdb's processing, not the authors' own work, is the source of the V and J calls. The sample table records about 68,000 distinct CDR3 sequences; about 10% of these occur just once. About 5.2% of the sample rests with the top ten.

The data originate from a study of human T cells and chemical hapten exposure (dated by TCRdb to about 2021). Context from the whole study: For sensitization, 2% DPC in acetone was applied to a roughly 2 cm by roughly 2 cm area of upper inner arm skin. Patients additionally received weekly therapeutic DPC doses to the scalp throughout the approximately 22-week study period. Patch testing was done on the upper back using Finn chambers containing 0.01% DPC, and results were scored after 6 days according to International Contact Dermatitis Research Group standards. Most of the patients in the cohort were female, and the cohort covered alopecia areata with under or over 50% scalp involvement, alopecia totalis and alopecia universalis. Libraries were pooled for sequencing, and variation in per-sample TCR yields was attributed mainly to small differences in library volumes within the pool. This study followed changes in the peripheral blood TCR repertoire in vivo during primary and secondary sensitization of alopecia patients to the hapten diphenylcyclopropenone (DPC). Patient blood was sampled pre-sensitization (week 0) and at 2, 6 and about 24 weeks after DPC sensitization. Blood for TCR sequencing was provided by twenty-nine alopecia patients at one to four time points (pre-sensitization, 2, 6 and 24 weeks). Overall results and qualifications from the work: After repeated subsampling, the strength of the expansion versus patch-test correlation and the threshold at which it became significant changed. Alopecia, a presumed autoimmune disease, was present in all patients, so the immune response of the patients might differ from that of healthy individuals. The number of PT1 expanded TCRs positively correlated with patch test score, significant at thresholds 8, 16 and 32 but not 4. Significantly more large CDR3 similarity clusters were formed by expanded TCRs than by pre-sensitization or healthy control sets, consistent with antigen-driven responses. No change with DPC sensitization was found in the number of TCRs above 1 in 1000 frequency, and no evidence of global repertoire structure alterations was found.

This sample's time point label indicates: pre-sensitization, week 0. The treatment or condition label on this specimen signifies: therapeutic diphenylcyclopropenone sensitization with weekly scalp DPC. At each patch-test visit, blood was drawn before the patch test was applied. Patients were eligible if aged 18 to 70, diagnosed with alopecia and judged suitable for DPC therapy, and pregnant patients were excluded. Total RNA was isolated from unfractionated whole blood collected in Tempus Blood RNA tubes. This receptor was taken from a woman in her forties or fifties with alopecia areata. Some clones in this sample may be carry-over from other donors' samples. The sample in question was whole blood, obtained in connection with sensitization to the hapten diphenylcyclopropenone (DPC). The chain is made from TRBV29-1 and TRBJ2-1; the D gene is not confidently resolved. The CDR3: CSVEGSGLYNEQFF. Here is the DNA: TGCAGCGTTGAAGGTTCTGGGCTTTACAATGAGCAGTTCTTC.